The 11 T cell receptor beta chains below all came from one sample that was sequenced in a study of T cells in Graves' hyperthyroidism and ophthalmopathy. RNA transcripts yielded amplified TCR beta CDR3 regions. Researchers ran a first-round RT-PCR on the TCR CDR3 using the HTBI primer set. MiXCR was run by TCRdb on the multiplex PCR reads, yielding one entry per CDR3 protein. The sample consists of roughly 520,000 distinct CDR3 sequences, around a quarter of them appearing once. Sequences were obtained from blood. The source is a woman in her thirties with Graves' ophthalmopathy.

This clonotype occurred many times. The junction differs from germline at one of its ends, possibly a read error. This chain connects TRBV9 to TRBJ1-1; TRBD1 agrees at 7 bases. CDR1 is SGDLS and CDR2 is YYNGEE in the germline V gene. CDR3 length: 14 amino acids. CDR3 in amino acids: CASSAGTVNTEAFF. CDR3 nucleotides: TGCGCCAGCAGCGCCGGGACAGTGAACACTGAAGCTTTCTTT.

This clonotype was detected many times. The genes are TRBV12-3 or TRBV12-4 and TRBJ1-2; D not certain. This CDR3 contains 15 residues. Trimming shortened V by 3 bases and J by 5 bases, and 16 bases separated the two germline ends. The CDR3: CASSFPGAEKYGYTF. As DNA, the CDR3 is TGTGCCAGCAGTTTCCCGGGAGCAGAGAAGTATGGCTACACCTTC.

The chain recombines TRBV28 with TRBJ1-1; D is perhaps TRBD1 (5 bases). The V gene lost 10 bases and the J gene lost 3 bases, with 12 bases spanning the gap. The CDR3 runs to 12 residues. Germline assignment: CDR1 MDHEN and CDR2 SYDVKM. The DNA of the CDR3 is TGTGCCACCCGAGTAGGGGACACTGAAGCTTTCTTT. Protein: CATRVGDTEAFF.

Only a few counts were recorded for this clonotype. V is TRBV7-9 and J is TRBJ1-1; D possibly corresponds to TRBD1 (6 bases). The CDR3 length is 15 residues. Germline-derived CDR1 and CDR2 are SEHNR and FQNEAQ (reference sequence). Trimming cost V 3 bases and J 3 bases, with 14 bases left between them. CDR3 in amino acids: CASSFRGGGDTEAFF. DNA for the CDR3: TGTGCCAGCAGCTTCCGGGGCGGGGGCGACACTGAAGCTTTCTTT. Filled out from reference TRBV7-9 and TRBJ1-1, the complete variable domain reads DTGVSQNPRHKITKRGQNVTFRCDPISEHNRLYWYRQTLGQGPEFLTYFQNEAQLEKSRLLSDRFSAERPKGSFSTLEIQRTEQGDSAMYLCASSFRGGGDTEAFFGQGTRLTVV.

This clonotype has at least ten counts. This sequence joins TRBV9 and TRBJ2-7; 7 bases are shared with TRBD1. Germline-derived CDR1 and CDR2 are SGDLS and YYNGEE. This CDR3 is 15 amino acids long. Trimming removed 2 bases from V and 0 bases from J; junction bases left unmatched: 5. The chain's CDR3 is CASSVTGLGSYEQYF. The CDR3, as DNA: TGTGCCAGCAGCGTGACAGGGTTGGGCTCCTACGAGCAGTACTTC.

V and J are TRBV6-2 or TRBV6-3 and TRBJ1-1, with 7 bases lining up with TRBD1. Germline CDR1 MNHEY, CDR2 SVGEGT. V shed 7 bases, J shed 1 base, and the junction held 12 bases outside the gene matches. This CDR3 contains 16 residues. CDR3: CASTYLAGTANTEAFF. As DNA, the CDR3 is TGTGCCAGCACCTACCTCGCCGGGACAGCGAACACTGAAGCTTTCTTT.

On this clonotype itself: A read error may explain this, as a much larger clone is one base away. The chain employs TRBV5-5 and TRBJ1-3, with 7 bases lining up with TRBD1. Germline lookup yields CDR1 SGHKS and CDR2 YYEKEE (reference sequence). CDR3 length: 14 amino acids. In DNA, the CDR3 is TGTGCCAGCAGCTTAGGGGGCTCTGGAAGCACCATATATTTT. It codes for CASSLGGSGSTIYF.

The genes are TRBV5-1 and TRBJ1-2, with D possibly being TRBD1 (5 bases). There are 13 residues in the CDR3. The V and J ends lost 0 bases and 6 bases respectively, with 9 bases between them. Germline lookup yields CDR1 SGHRS and CDR2 YFSETQ. The CDR3 nucleotides are TGCGCCAGCAGCTTGGGACAGTTCGATGGCTACACCTTC. Protein: CASSLGQFDGYTF.

This clonotype was observed at least ten times. V gene TRBV18 combines with J gene TRBJ1-5; 7 nucleotides align to TRBD1. V shed 4 bases, J shed 2 bases, and the junction held 5 bases outside the gene matches. Germline V gives CDR1 KGHSH, CDR2 LQKENI. The length of the CDR3 is 15 residues. CDR3 in amino acids: CASSLMTGRNQPQHF. DNA of the CDR3: TGTGCCAGCTCACTGATGACAGGGCGCAATCAGCCCCAGCATTTT.

The table lists this clonotype with many counts. This chain joins TRBV7-6 and TRBJ2-2, with TRBD1 matching over 8 bases. This CDR3 comprises 15 residues. Germline lookup yields CDR1 SGHVS and CDR2 FNYEAQ. V lost 5 bases, J lost 6 bases, and 8 bases stayed unmatched. The CDR3 reads CASSPDPGGPGELFF. CDR3 bases: TGTGCCAGCAGCCCGGACCCAGGGGGCCCCGGGGAGCTGTTTTTT.

This clonotype was detected a few times. The chain joins TRBV28 to TRBJ1-1; no clear D gene. Trimming removed 3 bases at V and 5 bases at J, with 7 bases between. Germline V lookup: CDR1 MDHEN, CDR2 SYDVKM. CDR3 size: 12 residues. The CDR3 DNA sequence: TGTGCCAGCAGTTTCCTGCGGACTGAAGCTTTCTTT. Its protein is CASSFLRTEAFF.